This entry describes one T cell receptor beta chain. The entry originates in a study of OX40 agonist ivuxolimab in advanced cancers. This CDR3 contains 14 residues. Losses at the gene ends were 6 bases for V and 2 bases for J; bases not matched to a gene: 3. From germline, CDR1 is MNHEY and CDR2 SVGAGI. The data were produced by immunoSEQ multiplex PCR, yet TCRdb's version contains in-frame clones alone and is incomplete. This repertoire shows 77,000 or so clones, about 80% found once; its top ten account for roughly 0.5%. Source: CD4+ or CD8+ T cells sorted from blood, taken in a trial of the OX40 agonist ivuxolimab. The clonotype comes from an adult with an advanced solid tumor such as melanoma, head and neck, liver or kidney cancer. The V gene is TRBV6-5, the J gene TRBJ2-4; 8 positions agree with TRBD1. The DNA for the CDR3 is TGTGCCAGCAGCCGGACAGGGACCAAAAACATTCAGTACTTC. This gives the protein CASSRTGTKNIQYF.